This T cell receptor (beta chain) was captured by sequencing in a study of T cell responses to AZD1222 COVID-19 vaccine. TCRdb keeps only in-frame clones here, not all; method: immunoSEQ multiplex PCR. The sample carries about 120,000 clones, around 90% recorded once. Germline lookup yields CDR1 SGHDT and CDR2 YYEEEE. Trimming at V came to 2 bases and at J to 5 bases, leaving 3 bases not matched to a gene. The CDR3 is 14 residues long. Here the sequenced sample was peripheral blood, taken 28 days after the second AZD1222 dose. The origin of this receptor is an adult who received the AZD1222 COVID-19 vaccine. V and J are TRBV5-6 and TRBJ2-2; 7 bases are a match to TRBD1. CDR3 sequence: CASSLRQGTGELFF. The CDR3 DNA sequence: TGTGCCAGCAGCTTACGACAGGGAACCGGGGAGCTGTTTTTT. Drawing the rest from reference TRBV5-6 and TRBJ2-2, the complete variable domain is DAGVTQSPTHLIKTRGQQVTLRCSPKSGHDTVSWYQQALGQGPQFIFQYYEEEERQRGNFPDRFSGHQFPNYSSELNVNALLLGDSALYLCASSLRQGTGELFFGEGSRLTVL.